This T cell receptor beta chain stems from a study of blood T cell repertoires in COVID-19. Study details: Acute and convalescent COVID-19 samples came from the United States, Italy and Spain.

Produced via immunoSEQ multiplex PCR; TCRdb's table is partial and in-frame only. The sample includes about 94,000 clones, roughly 78% of them seen just once. Germline CDR1 and CDR2: SGHNT and YYREEE (reference sequence). The CDR3 has 14 residues. V lost 4 bases to trimming and J lost 5 bases; unmatched junction nucleotides: 8. The rearrangement links TRBV5-4 to TRBJ2-5; 7 bases line up with TRBD1. The origin of this receptor is an elderly woman with acute or convalescent COVID-19. The sequenced sample consisted of peripheral blood. The CDR3 nucleotides are TGTGCCAGCAGCCAGGACAGGAGGTGGGAGACCCAGTACTTC. Its protein product is CASSQDRRWETQYF.